The T cell receptor (beta chain) under discussion was sequenced for a study of T cell responses to AZD1222 COVID-19 vaccine. Whole-study results and caveats: There were vaccine-associated CD4 TCRs across spike, dominant at 160-218 and 743-854. Following two doses of AZD1222, Spike-specific TCR breadth and depth rose.

As to this clone: Its antigen is unidentified.

Sequencing was performed with immunoSEQ multiplex PCR; in TCRdb, only in-frame clones are kept and a portion is missing. Found here are 180,000 or so clones, about 91% of them singletons; the top ten hold roughly 1.4%. The sample was peripheral blood, taken 28 days after the second AZD1222 dose. The TCR comes from an adult who received the AZD1222 COVID-19 vaccine.

CDR3: CASRFVEDGTENLYSNQPQHF. CDR3 nucleotides: TGTGCAAGTCGCTTCGTGGAGGATGGGACAGAGAACCTCTATAGCAATCAGCCCCAGCATTTT. The V gene is TRBV12-2, the J gene TRBJ1-5; the D call of TRBD1 is as the table states it, not checked on the DNA. TRBV12-2 is labeled a pseudogene. The CDR3 extends over 21 amino acids.